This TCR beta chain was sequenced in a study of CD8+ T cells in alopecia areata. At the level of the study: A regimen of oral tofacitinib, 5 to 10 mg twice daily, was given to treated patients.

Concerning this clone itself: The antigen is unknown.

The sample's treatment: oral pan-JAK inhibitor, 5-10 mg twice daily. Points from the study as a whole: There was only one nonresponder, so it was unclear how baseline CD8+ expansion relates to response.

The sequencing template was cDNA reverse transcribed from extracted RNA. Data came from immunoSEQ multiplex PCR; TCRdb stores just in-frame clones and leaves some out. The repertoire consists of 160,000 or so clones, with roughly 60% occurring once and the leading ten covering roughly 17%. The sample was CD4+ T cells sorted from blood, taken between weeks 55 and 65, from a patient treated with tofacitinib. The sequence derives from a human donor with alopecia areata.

In DNA form, the CDR3 reads TGTGCCAGCAGTAGGGGTCCTAACTATGGCTACACCTTC. Translating gives CASSRGPNYGYTF. V and J are TRBV6-6 and TRBJ1-2; weak D call: TRBD1 (5 bases). This CDR3 spans 13 amino acids. Germline CDR1 reads MNHNY; CDR2 reads SVGAGI (reference sequence). The V end was cut by 5 bases, the J end by 0 bases, with 7 bases between.